This note documents a single T cell receptor beta chain sequence. Repertoires were generated with immunoSEQ multiplex PCR, while TCRdb's copy carries only in-frame clones and drops some. The sample shows about 25,000 clones, 90% to 95% of them seen only once. The record originates from a study of graft-versus-host responses after intestinal transplantation. V lost 0 bases and J lost 4, with 9 bases in between. Germline-derived CDR1 and CDR2 are LGHNA and YNFKEQ. CDR3 length equals 15 residues. The chain carries TRBV4-2 and TRBJ2-2; no clear D gene. Sample: PBMCs, taken 18 days after transplant. This receptor was taken from a human patient who received an intestinal transplant, so some T cells may come from the graft donor. This chain's CDR3 is CASSQESLGTGELFF. The DNA for the CDR3 is TGTGCCAGCAGCCAAGAATCGTTAGGCACCGGGGAGCTGTTTTTT.